The following is a TCR beta chain sequence with its context. Antigen: not known. The data derive from a study of identical twins. TCRdb redid the calling of the 5' RACE reads with MiXCR, one entry per CDR3 protein. The sample records 700,000 or so distinct CDR3 sequences, more than 6.5% being singletons. The study's findings and limits: The conclusions drew on cross-sectional statistical analysis instead of tracking the same donors.

The ends were cut back, 2 bases at V and 1 base at J, with 11 bases in the middle. CDR1 and CDR2 from the germline V gene are SGHVS and FNYEAQ. The length of the CDR3 is 15 residues. A further study also used this sample, focusing on yellow fever vaccine responses in identical twins. Per that paper: Twins' vaccine T cell response reportedly seemed partly convergent, partly personalized.

The sequencing sample was made of PBMCs. This receptor was obtained from a woman under 30 in good health. The J gene is TRBJ2-5, the V gene TRBV7-6; the D gene is possibly TRBD1 (6 bases). For the CDR3, the DNA is TGTGCCAGCAGCTTAACAGGGATTTTCCAAGAGACCCAGTACTTC. Encoded protein: CASSLTGIFQETQYF. The whole variable domain, filled in from reference TRBV7-6 and TRBJ2-5, reads GAGVSQSPRYKVTKRGQDVALRCDPISGHVSLYWYRQALGQGPEFLTYFNYEAQQDKSGLPNDRFSAERPEGSISTLTIQRTEQRDSAMYRCASSLTGIFQETQYFGPGTRLLVL.